This T cell receptor (beta chain) was sequenced during a study of OX40 agonist ivuxolimab in advanced cancers. Study-level background: Patients were given ivuxolimab, an antibody that agonizes OX40 (CD134). Among those enrolled, mean age was about 58 years (range about 23 to 90) and over 70% were male. Overall study results and limits: On average, CD8+ T cells had more expanded clones than CD4+.

This CDR3 has 16 amino acids. V lost 0 bases and J lost 2; bases outside the gene matches: 6. Germline CDR1 is SGHRS and CDR2 is YFSETQ. Worth noting for this clone: The antigen is unknown.

Produced via immunoSEQ multiplex PCR; TCRdb's table is partial and in-frame only. The sample holds fewer than 40,000 clones, around 81% seen once. This TCR was recovered from an adult with an advanced solid tumor such as melanoma, head and neck, liver or kidney cancer. The chain links TRBV5-1 to TRBJ2-3; 7 positions agree with TRBD2. The sample here was CD4+ or CD8+ T cells sorted from blood, taken in a trial of the OX40 agonist ivuxolimab. As DNA, the CDR3 is TGCGCCAGCAGCTTGGCCGGGACTATAGCCACAGATACGCAGTATTTT. It translates to CASSLAGTIATDTQYF.